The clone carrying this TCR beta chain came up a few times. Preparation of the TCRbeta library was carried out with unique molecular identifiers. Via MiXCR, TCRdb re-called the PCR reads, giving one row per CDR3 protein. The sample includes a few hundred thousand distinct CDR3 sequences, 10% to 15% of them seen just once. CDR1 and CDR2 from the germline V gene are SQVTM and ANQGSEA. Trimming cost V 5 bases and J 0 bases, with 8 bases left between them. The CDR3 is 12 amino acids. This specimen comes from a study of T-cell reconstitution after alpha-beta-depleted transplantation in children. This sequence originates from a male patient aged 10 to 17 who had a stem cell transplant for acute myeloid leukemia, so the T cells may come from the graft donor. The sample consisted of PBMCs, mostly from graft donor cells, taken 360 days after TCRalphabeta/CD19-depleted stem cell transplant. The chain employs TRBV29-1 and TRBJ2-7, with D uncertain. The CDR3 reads CSVQQSSYEQYF. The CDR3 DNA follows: TGCAGCGTTCAACAGAGCTCCTACGAGCAGTACTTC.